This T cell receptor beta chain is drawn from a study of CD8 T cells in Susac syndrome. Reverse transcription of roughly 0.45 to 1 ug RNA was performed with random hexamers. MiXCR, run by TCRdb on the immunoSEQ multiplex PCR reads, gives a single entry per CDR3 protein. In the table there are around 56,000 distinct CDR3 sequences, 90% to 95% of which are singletons. The CDR3 covers 14 residues. Between the trimmed V and J ends, which lost 3 bases and 4 bases, there was a span of 12 bases. Germline V gene data show CDR1 as SGHKS and CDR2 as YYEKEE (reference sequence). The chain recombines TRBV5-5 with TRBJ2-3; D gene ambiguous. The source of this sequence is a human donor in good health. The sequenced sample was CD8+ T cells from PBMCs. The CDR3 loop is CASSWMTAADTQYF. In nucleotides, the CDR3 is TGTGCCAGCAGCTGGATGACGGCAGCAGATACGCAGTATTTT. The full variable domain, rest sourced from reference TRBV5-5 and TRBJ2-3, is DAGVTQSPTHLIKTRGQQVTLRCSPISGHKSVSWYQQVLGQGPQFIFQYYEKEERGRGNFPDRFSARQFPNYSSELNVNALLLGDSALYLCASSWMTAADTQYFGPGTRLTVL.